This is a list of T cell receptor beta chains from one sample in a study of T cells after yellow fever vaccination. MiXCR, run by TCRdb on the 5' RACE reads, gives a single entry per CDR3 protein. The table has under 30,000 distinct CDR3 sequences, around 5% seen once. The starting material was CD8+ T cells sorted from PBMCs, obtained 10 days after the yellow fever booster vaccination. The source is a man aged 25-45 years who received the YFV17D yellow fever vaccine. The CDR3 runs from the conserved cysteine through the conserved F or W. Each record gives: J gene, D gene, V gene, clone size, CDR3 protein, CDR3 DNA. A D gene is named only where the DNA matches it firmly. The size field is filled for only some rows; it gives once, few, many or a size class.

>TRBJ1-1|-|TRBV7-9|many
CASSLVGGDETFF
TGTGCCAGCAGCTTAGTTGGTGGGGACGAGACTTTCTTT
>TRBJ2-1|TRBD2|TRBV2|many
CASSDRYLTSGPGGEQFF
TGTGCCAGCAGCGACCGATACCTGACTAGCGGGCCTGGGGGTGAGCAGTTCTTC
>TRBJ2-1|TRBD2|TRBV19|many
CASSIVGLAYNEQFF
TGTGCCAGTAGTATAGTGGGACTAGCTTACAATGAGCAGTTCTTC
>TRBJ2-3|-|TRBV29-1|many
CSVEAGVTDTQYF
TGCAGCGTTGAAGCGGGAGTCACAGATACGCAGTATTTT
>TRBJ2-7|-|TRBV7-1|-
CASSQPMRSEQYF
TGTGCCAGCAGTCAGCCGATGCGCTCCGAGCAGTACTTC
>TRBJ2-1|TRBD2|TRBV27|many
CASTSPSGAYNEQFF
TGTGCCAGCACCTCCCCAAGCGGGGCCTACAATGAGCAGTTCTTC
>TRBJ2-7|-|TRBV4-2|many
CASSQAGSGSSEQYF
TGTGCCAGCAGCCAAGCGGGGAGCGGGTCTTCCGAGCAGTACTTC
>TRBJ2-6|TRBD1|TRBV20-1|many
CSATGTGFGANVLTF
TGCAGTGCTACCGGGACAGGGTTCGGGGCCAACGTCCTGACTTTC
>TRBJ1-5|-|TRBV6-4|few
CASSLPDTGTQPQHF
TGTGCCAGCAGCCTCCCGGACACAGGCACCCAGCCCCAGCATTTT
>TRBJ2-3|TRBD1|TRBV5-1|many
CASSWGQSTDTQYF
TGCGCCAGCAGCTGGGGACAGAGCACAGATACGCAGTATTTT
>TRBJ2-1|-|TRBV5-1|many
CASSGDVPTNEQFF
TGCGCCAGCTCCGGGGATGTCCCAACTAATGAGCAGTTCTTC
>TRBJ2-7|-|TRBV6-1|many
CASSADRNTYEQYF
TGTGCCAGCAGTGCCGACAGAAACACCTACGAGCAGTACTTC
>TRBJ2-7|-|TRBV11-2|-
CASSLVPGQRDEQYF
TGTGCCAGCAGCTTAGTCCCAGGGCAGCGGGACGAGCAGTACTTC
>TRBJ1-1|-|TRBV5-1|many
CASSLAMGAEAFF
TGCGCCAGCAGCTTGGCAATGGGGGCTGAAGCTTTCTTT
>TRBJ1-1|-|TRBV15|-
CATSADRTSNTEAFF
TGTGCCACCAGCGCAGATCGTACTTCCAACACTGAAGCTTTCTTT
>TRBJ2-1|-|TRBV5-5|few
CASSPGLPCYNEQFF
TGTGCCAGCAGCCCCGGGCTCCCCTGCTACAATGAGCAGTTCTTC